The 15 T cell receptor beta chains presented below share a single source sample, sequenced in a study of T-cell memory formation after mild COVID-19. TCRdb called the 5' RACE reads again in MiXCR, with one record for every CDR3 protein. The table has 350,000 or so distinct CDR3 sequences, around a fifth seen once; the top ten hold under 15%. Specimen: PBMCs or a T cell subset sorted from them (not recorded which). The origin of the receptors is an adult woman who had mild COVID-19 (a few samples of this study predate the infection). Cell type and time point are not known.

The V call is TRBV2, the J call TRBJ2-2, with 7 positions matching TRBD2. After removal of 4 bases from V and 3 bases from J, the junction contained 5 bases not matched to a gene. This CDR3 region has 15 residues. The germline V gene has CDR1 SNHLY and CDR2 FYNNEI. DNA of the CDR3: TGTGCCAGCAGTGCTCTAGCGGCGTACACCGGGGAGCTGTTTTTT. It is translated as CASSALAAYTGELFF.

This clonotype was seen a handful of times. The chain couples TRBV7-2 to TRBJ2-3, with D perhaps TRBD2 (6 bases). This CDR3 spans 13 amino acids. Between the trimmed V and J ends, which lost 7 bases and 2 bases, there was a span of 10 bases. Germline V lookup: CDR1 SGHTA, CDR2 FQGNSA. CDR3 amino acids: CASNLDYTDTQYF. As DNA, the CDR3 is TGTGCCAGCAACCTGGACTACACAGATACGCAGTATTTT.

This clonotype was detected only a few times. V gene TRBV5-1 combines with J gene TRBJ2-7; 14 positions match TRBD2. The CDR3 runs to 15 residues. With 4 bases clipped from V and 6 bases from J, the junction kept 6 bases outside the gene matches. CDR1 is SGHRS and CDR2 is YFSETQ in the germline V gene. CDR3 region: CASSKGTSGSSEQYF. CDR3 nucleotide sequence: TGCGCCAGCAGCAAGGGGACTAGCGGGAGTAGCGAGCAGTACTTC.

V usage is TRBV7-2 and J usage is TRBJ2-7; 8 positions match TRBD1. The J segment lost 2 bases and the V segment lost 5 bases, leaving 8 bases of the junction unmatched. This CDR3 region has 15 residues. Germline values: CDR1 SGHTA, CDR2 FQGNSA. In DNA, the CDR3 is TGTGCCAGCAGCCATGACATGGGACAGGCCTACGAGCAGTACTTC. Translation: CASSHDMGQAYEQYF.

This clonotype was counted ten times or more. V and J are TRBV4-2 and TRBJ2-7; no clear D gene. This CDR3 has 17 amino acids. V was clipped by 2 bases and J by 0 bases, with 17 bases between them. Germline assignment: CDR1 LGHNA and CDR2 YNFKEQ. CDR3 loop: CASSQTGIGKDSYEQYF. The CDR3 region has the DNA TGTGCCAGCAGCCAAACTGGAATAGGGAAGGACTCCTACGAGCAGTACTTC.

This clonotype came up a few times. An end of the junction differs from the germline gene, which may be a read error. The CDR3 sequence is CASSGVAGASYTEQFF. As DNA, the CDR3 is TGTGCCAGCAGCGGCGTAGCGGGGGCCTCCTACACTGAGCAGTTCTTC. J is TRBJ2-1 and V is TRBV7-8; 9 bases are shared with TRBD2. CDR3 size: 16 residues. The germline V gene has CDR1 SGHVS and CDR2 FQNEAQ.

This clonotype was picked up many times. This chain uses TRBV7-9 with TRBJ2-1; D not certain. There are 12 residues in the CDR3. V lost 8 bases and J 6 bases, leaving 11 bases between the germline ends. The germline V gene encodes CDR1 SEHNR and CDR2 FQNEAQ (reference sequence). The CDR3 DNA sequence: TGTGCCAGCCCCGAAGGACCCAATGAGCAGTTCTTC. Translated: CASPEGPNEQFF. The variable domain in full, completed from reference TRBV7-9 and TRBJ2-1, reads DTGVSQNPRHKITKRGQNVTFRCDPISEHNRLYWYRQTLGQGPEFLTYFQNEAQLEKSRLLSDRFSAERPKGSFSTLEIQRTEQGDSAMYLCASPEGPNEQFFGPGTRLTVL.

This clonotype was detected only a few times. The chain is built from TRBV10-3 and TRBJ2-1, with 7 bases lining up with TRBD2. V was clipped by 5 bases and J by 1 base; unmatched bases: 8. The CDR3 consists of 16 residues. Germline V CDR1 and CDR2: ENHRY, SYGVKD. CDR3 region: CAISYTAGVSYNEQFF. The DNA for the CDR3 is TGTGCCATCAGTTATACTGCGGGAGTTTCCTACAATGAGCAGTTCTTC.

This clonotype has just a few counts. J is TRBJ2-5 and V is TRBV20-1, with TRBD2 as a possible D gene (7 bases). The CDR3 is 14 residues long. Per the germline V gene, CDR1 is DFQATT and CDR2 is SNEGSKA (reference sequence). The CDR3 loop reads CGRQGGGLQETQYF. In nucleotides, the CDR3 is TGCGGACGCCAAGGGGGGGGACTCCAAGAGACCCAGTACTTC.

This clonotype was counted between two and nine times. This sequence joins TRBV29-1 and TRBJ2-1; 9 nucleotides match TRBD2. CDR3 length equals 16 residues. With 7 bases clipped from V and 7 bases from J, the junction kept 17 bases outside the gene matches. Germline assignment: CDR1 SQVTM and CDR2 ANQGSEA. This CDR3 is CSGTLGRGGLINEQFF. CDR3 in DNA: TGCAGCGGCACACTTGGGCGGGGGGGCCTAATTAATGAGCAGTTCTTC.

This chain uses TRBV20-1 with TRBJ1-1; 11 nucleotides line up with TRBD1. The CDR3 has 14 amino acids. CDR1 is DFQATT and CDR2 is SNEGSKA in the germline V gene (reference sequence). The ends lost 4 bases at V and 2 bases at J; junction bases unmatched: 3. The CDR3 coding sequence is TGCAGTGCTACTCGGACAGGGGGCAACACTGAAGCTTTCTTT. Translating gives CSATRTGGNTEAFF.

This chain uses TRBV7-8 with TRBJ2-2; perhaps TRBD2 as D (6 bases). The CDR3 has 15 amino acids. Deletions cut 6 bases from V and 4 bases from J, with 15 bases between. CDR1 and CDR2 (germline): SGHVS, FQNEAQ. CDR3 in amino acids: CASSRVRAGTGELFF. CDR3 bases: TGTGCCAGCAGTCGGGTTCGAGCGGGCACCGGGGAGCTGTTTTTT.

This clonotype was picked up one time. The chain joins TRBV20-1 to TRBJ2-5; weak D call: TRBD2 (6 bases). The ends were cut back, 3 bases at V and 2 bases at J, with 13 bases in the middle. The CDR3 has 14 residues. Germline V CDR1 and CDR2: DFQATT, SNEGSKA (reference sequence). This chain's CDR3 is CSARSAGLQETQYF. Here the CDR3 DNA reads TGCAGTGCTAGGTCAGCTGGACTACAAGAGACCCAGTACTTC.

This clonotype was found a few times. The chain joins TRBV15 to TRBJ2-3, with a possible D match to TRBD2 (6 bases). The CDR3 has 14 residues. Per the germline V gene, CDR1 is LNHNV and CDR2 is YYDKDF (reference sequence). V gave up 5 bases and J gave up 1 base, with 10 bases separating them. For the CDR3, the DNA is TGTGCCACCAGCGTGGGGGAGGGCACAGATACGCAGTATTTT. Translated: CATSVGEGTDTQYF.

The genes are TRBV29-1 and TRBJ2-7; D is unclear. The V end was cut by 5 bases, the J end by 0 bases, with 8 bases between. The CDR3 is 12 amino acids. Germline assignment: CDR1 SQVTM and CDR2 ANQGSEA. The CDR3 is CSVSGVSYEQYF. CDR3 DNA: TGCAGCGTTTCGGGCGTCTCCTACGAGCAGTACTTC.